The 31 T cell receptor beta chains below were found in one sample sequenced in a study of Graves' ophthalmopathy and Graves' hyperthyroidism. Amplified material comprised TCR beta CDR3 regions derived from RNA transcripts. Second-round multiplex PCR came after a first-round RT-PCR that employed HTBI primers. TCRdb ran MiXCR on the multiplex PCR reads and lists one entry per CDR3 protein. This sample has about 400,000 distinct CDR3 sequences, with about 18% found just once. What was sequenced was peripheral blood. These receptors all come from a woman aged 18-29 years with Graves' ophthalmopathy.

This clonotype was seen repeatedly, ten times or more. An end of the junction differs from the germline gene, which may be a read error. This chain uses TRBV9 with TRBJ2-2; 12 bases match TRBD2. The germline V gene encodes CDR1 SGDLS and CDR2 YYNGEE. This CDR3 is built from 18 residues. The CDR3 DNA follows: TGTGCCAGCAGCGCAGGCCCACTAGCGGGAGGACCTACCGGGGAGCTGTCTTTT. It specifies CASSAGPLAGGPTGELSF.

The table lists this clonotype with many counts. This chain links TRBV6-2 or TRBV6-3 with TRBJ2-7, with a weak D call TRBD1 (6 bases). V lost 0 bases and J 4 bases, leaving 28 bases between the germline ends. CDR3 length: 20 amino acids. The V gene's germline CDR1 is MNHEY and CDR2 SVGEGT. CDR3 nucleotide sequence: TGTGCCAGCAGTTACTCGAGTAAGAGGCTACGGGCAGGGGATTGGTACGAGCAGTACTTC. Amino acids: CASSYSSKRLRAGDWYEQYF.

This clonotype appeared many times. V is TRBV30 and J is TRBJ1-3; 7 nucleotides agree with TRBD1. With V trimmed by 2 bases and J by 4 bases, 5 bases remained unmatched. Per germline, CDR1 GTSNPN and CDR2 SVGIG (reference sequence). This CDR3 contains 14 residues. The CDR3 DNA reads as TGTGCCTGGAGTATCGGGACAGAAGGAAACACCATATATTTT. Protein product: CAWSIGTEGNTIYF. The full variable domain, in which reference TRBV30 and TRBJ1-3 provide the parts outside the CDR3, is SQTIHQWPATLVQPVGSPLSLECTVEGTSNPNLYWYRQAAGRGLQLLFYSVGIGQISSEVPQNLSASRPQDRQFILSSKKLLLSDSGFYLCAWSIGTEGNTIYFGEGSWLTVV.

The J gene is TRBJ2-7, the V gene TRBV6-1; TRBD1 matches at 8 bases. The CDR3 length is 16 residues. Germline CDR1 MNHNS, CDR2 SASEGT. V dropped 2 bases and J dropped 4; count of bases not matched to a gene: 10. CDR3 DNA: TGTGCCAGCAGTGAAATGTTGACAGGGGCATCGTACGAGCAGTACTTC. Its protein is CASSEMLTGASYEQYF.

This rearrangement joins TRBV30 to TRBJ2-7, with TRBD1 matching 7 bases. V was pared by 7 bases and J by 2 bases, with 5 bases of the junction left unmatched. This CDR3 is built from 12 residues. Germline CDR1 and CDR2: GTSNPN and SVGIG (reference sequence). CDR3 protein: CAFSGTAYEQYF. CDR3 DNA sequence: TGTGCCTTTTCCGGGACAGCCTACGAGCAGTACTTC.

The sample holds many counts of this clonotype. The chain joins TRBV20-1 to TRBJ1-5; D might be TRBD1 (5 bases). CDR3 size: 17 residues. Trimming removed 6 bases from V and 1 base from J, with 22 bases in between. Germline CDR1 and CDR2: DFQATT and SNEGSKA (reference sequence). The CDR3 spells CSAPIARGVGSNQPQHF. Here the CDR3 DNA reads TGCAGTGCCCCCATCGCCCGGGGCGTCGGGAGCAATCAGCCCCAGCATTTT.

This clonotype showed up many times. The genes are TRBV28 and TRBJ2-5; TRBD2 aligns across 8 bases. J lost 6 bases, V lost 6 bases, and 9 bases had no gene match. Germline CDR1 is MDHEN and CDR2 is SYDVKM. The CDR3 covers 14 residues. This chain's CDR3 is CASSSGTRPKTQYF. The DNA of the CDR3 is TGTGCCAGCAGCTCCGGGACTAGGCCAAAGACCCAGTACTTC.

This clonotype was recorded many times. This chain uses TRBV28 with TRBJ1-5; D unclear. Looked up from germline, CDR1 is MDHEN and CDR2 is SYDVKM. Deletions cut 1 base from V and 0 bases from J, with 7 bases between. This CDR3 has 15 amino acids. CDR3 DNA: TGTGCCAGCAGTTTATTCATGGGTAGCAATCAGCCCCAGCATTTT. Its protein product is CASSLFMGSNQPQHF.

This clonotype showed up many times. J is TRBJ1-5 and V is TRBV12-3 or TRBV12-4; D unresolved. V was clipped by 2 bases and J by 3 bases, with 8 bases between them. The CDR3 has 14 residues. CDR3 region: CASSLSTANQPQHF. CDR3 bases: TGTGCCAGCAGTTTATCGACGGCCAATCAGCCCCAGCATTTT.

This clonotype was picked up one time. The chain joins TRBV15 to TRBJ2-7; maybe TRBD1 (6 bases). CDR1 is LNHNV and CDR2 is YYDKDF in the germline V gene (reference sequence). CDR3 length: 16 amino acids. V lost 0 bases, J lost 2 bases, and 14 bases lay in between. This CDR3 reads CATSRDRARGTYEQYF. CDR3 nucleotide sequence: TGTGCCACCAGCAGAGATCGGGCGAGGGGGACCTACGAGCAGTACTTC.

There are many counts of this clonotype. The chain recombines TRBV7-3 with TRBJ1-1; TRBD1 is a possible D gene (5 bases). The germline V gene encodes CDR1 SGHTA and CDR2 FQGTGA. This CDR3 region has 14 residues. Trimming cost V 0 bases and J 4 bases, with 9 bases left between them. CDR3 nucleotide sequence: TGTGCCAGCAGCTTAACCCCCGGGGCCACTGAAGCTTTCTTT. It codes for CASSLTPGATEAFF.

At least ten counts were recorded for this clonotype. The V gene is TRBV19, the J gene TRBJ1-5; D gene uncertain. The germline V and J ends were trimmed by 1 base and 6 bases, with 19 bases remaining between them. Germline CDR1 is LNHDA and CDR2 is SQIVND (reference sequence). This CDR3 has 17 residues. For the CDR3, the DNA is TGTGCCAGTAGTATAGGGGCCCCGGACCTGTCCGGTCAGCCCCAGCATTTT. This codes for CASSIGAPDLSGQPQHF.

This clonotype was detected many times. The chain joins TRBV6-5 to TRBJ1-5; D is unclear. Germline CDR1 is MNHEY and CDR2 is SVGAGI. CDR3 length: 12 amino acids. V was shortened by 7 bases and J by 4 bases, with 8 bases between the two germline ends. The CDR3 DNA is TGTGCCAGCAAACGGCTGAATCAGCCCCAGCATTTT. This sequence encodes CASKRLNQPQHF.

There are many counts of this clonotype. This chain links TRBV19 with TRBJ1-1; the D is unclear. V shed 1 base and J shed 5 bases, with 8 bases lying between them. Germline CDR1 LNHDA, CDR2 SQIVND (reference sequence). The CDR3 totals 13 residues. The CDR3 region has the DNA TGTGCCAGTAGTATAGGAGGAGGAACTGAAGCTTTCTTT. Translation: CASSIGGGTEAFF.

This clonotype appeared many times. One junction end does not reproduce the germline sequence, and a read error may be involved. V usage is TRBV27 and J usage is TRBJ1-1; 8 bases map to TRBD1. This CDR3 contains 14 residues. Germline CDR1 is MNHEY and CDR2 is SMNVEV (reference sequence). CDR3 sequence reads: CASRRDRLTTEAFF. CDR3 nucleotides: TGTGCCAGCAGACGGGACAGGCTGACCACTGAGGCTTTCTTT.

This clonotype was counted many times. This sequence joins TRBV2 and TRBJ2-4; D might be TRBD2 (5 bases). V lost 2 bases to trimming and J lost 1 base, with 9 bases between them. The CDR3 covers 15 residues. The germline gives CDR1 SNHLY, CDR2 FYNNEI. The CDR3: CASSESPGAKNIQYF. As DNA, the CDR3 is TGTGCCAGCAGTGAATCTCCGGGGGCCAAAAACATTCAGTACTTC.

Ten or more counts support this clonotype. The chain has TRBV4-1 and TRBJ1-1; D perhaps matches TRBD1 (5 bases). The CDR3 spans 14 residues. Trimming removed 1 base from V and 7 bases from J, with 13 bases in between. Per germline, CDR1 MGHRA and CDR2 YSYEKL. CDR3 protein: CASSQGRVEGEAFF. Written as DNA, the CDR3 is TGCGCCAGCAGCCAAGGCAGGGTAGAGGGTGAAGCTTTCTTT.

This clonotype was picked up many times. The chain carries TRBV24-1 and TRBJ2-7; 9 bases align to TRBD2. V shed 3 bases and J 5 bases; nucleotides not matched to a gene: 7. This CDR3 contains 15 residues. Per the germline V gene, CDR1 is KGHDR and CDR2 is SFDVKD. The CDR3 coding sequence is TGTGCCACCAGTGATGCCCCGGGGACTAGCCACGAGCAGTACTTC. The encoded protein is CATSDAPGTSHEQYF.

The genes are TRBV20-1 and TRBJ2-5, with 10 positions matching TRBD2. CDR1 is DFQATT, CDR2 SNEGSKA, per germline (reference sequence). CDR3 length: 17 amino acids. Trimming cost V 3 bases and J 8 bases; bases outside gene matches: 18. CDR3 sequence (DNA): TGCAGTGCTAGCTTTCTTGCTAGCGGGGGTCTCCCGGGTACCCAGTACTTC. Translating it yields CSASFLASGGLPGTQYF.

V is TRBV12-5 and J is TRBJ1-5, with 8 bases identical to TRBD1. CDR1 and CDR2 (germline): LGHNT, FRNRAP. Trimming removed 2 bases from V and 4 bases from J; junction bases left unmatched: 7. The length of the CDR3 is 16 residues. CDR3 in DNA: TGTGCTAGTGGTTTGCGTCCAGGGGGCCAAAATCAGCCCCAGCATTTT. Its translation: CASGLRPGGQNQPQHF. The full variable domain, rest sourced from reference TRBV12-5 and TRBJ1-5, is DARVTQTPRHKVTEMGQEVTMRCQPILGHNTVFWYRQTMMQGLELLAYFRNRAPLDDSGMPKDRFSAEMPDATLATLKIQPSEPRDSAVYFCASGLRPGGQNQPQHFGDGTRLSIL.

This sequence joins TRBV7-8 and TRBJ2-5; D is ambiguous. Germline V gene lookup returns CDR1 SGHVS and CDR2 FQNEAQ. V lost 4 bases to trimming and J lost 4 bases, with 7 bases between them. The CDR3 totals 12 residues. The CDR3 sequence: CASSSSVETQYF. As DNA, the CDR3 is TGTGCCAGCAGCTCCTCGGTAGAGACCCAGTACTTC.

This chain links TRBV15 with TRBJ1-1; D uncertain. The V end was cut by 3 bases, the J end by 1 base, with 6 bases between. The CDR3 length is 13 residues. Germline loops: CDR1 LNHNV, CDR2 YYDKDF (reference sequence). CDR3 residues: CATSRETNTEAFF. DNA of the CDR3: TGTGCCACCAGCAGGGAAACGAACACTGAAGCTTTCTTT.

The table lists this clonotype with many counts. The chain combines TRBV10-3 with TRBJ1-6; D might be TRBD1 (6 bases). Trimming removed 5 bases from V and 13 bases from J, with 15 bases in between. Germline assignment: CDR1 ENHRY and CDR2 SYGVKD. This CDR3 spans 13 amino acids. Here the CDR3 DNA reads TGTGCCATCAGTTCAGGGGCCCGAGGGCCCCTCCACTTT. It codes for CAISSGARGPLHF.

This clonotype was counted at least ten times. This chain links TRBV14 with TRBJ1-1; 7 positions match TRBD1. Germline loops: CDR1 SGHDN, CDR2 FVKESK. The CDR3 has 15 residues. J lost 1 base, V lost 3 bases, and 5 bases had no gene match. CDR3 loop: CASSHRQGSNTEAFF. CDR3 DNA: TGTGCCAGCAGCCACCGACAGGGCTCGAACACTGAAGCTTTCTTT. Variable domain in full (rest from reference TRBV14 and TRBJ1-1): EAGVTQFPSHSVIEKGQTVTLRCDPISGHDNLYWYRRVMGKEIKFLLHFVKESKQDESGMPNNRFLAERTGGTYSTLKVQPAELEDSGVYFCASSHRQGSNTEAFFGQGTRLTVV.

This clonotype was seen ten or more times. The chain is built from TRBV19 and TRBJ1-5; TRBD1 aligns across 7 bases. This CDR3 region has 12 residues. The V gene's germline CDR1 is LNHDA and CDR2 SQIVND (reference sequence). With V trimmed by 6 bases and J by 7 bases, 3 bases remained unmatched. The CDR3 DNA is TGTGCCAGTAGACAGGGGAGGCAGCCCCAGCATTTT. Its protein is CASRQGRQPQHF.

This clonotype was seen at least ten times. V is TRBV11-2 and J is TRBJ1-6, with a possible D match to TRBD1 (5 bases). V lost 2 bases to trimming and J lost 4 bases, with 18 bases between them. Germline CDR1 SGHAT, CDR2 FQNNGV. The CDR3 extends over 18 amino acids. CDR3 loop: CASSLKPTGERYNSPLHF. The CDR3 DNA reads TGTGCCAGCAGCTTAAAACCGACGGGGGAAAGGTATAATTCACCCCTCCACTTT.

The chain recombines TRBV7-2 with TRBJ2-5; tentatively, D is TRBD2 (5 bases). The ends were cut back, 1 base at V and 3 bases at J, with 9 bases in the middle. This CDR3 has 14 amino acids. The germline V gene has CDR1 SGHTA and CDR2 FQGNSA. The CDR3 coding sequence is TGTGCCAGCAGCTTAGGGTGGCGGGAAGAGACCCAGTACTTC. Translated: CASSLGWREETQYF.

The chain has TRBV6-1 and TRBJ1-5; D perhaps matches TRBD1 (5 bases). The germline V and J ends were trimmed by 6 bases and 2 bases, with 8 bases remaining between them. This CDR3 region has 13 residues. CDR1 is MNHNS, CDR2 SASEGT, per germline. The CDR3 spells CASRGDRNQPQHF. The CDR3 DNA follows: TGTGCCAGCAGGGGGGACCGCAATCAGCCCCAGCATTTT.

This clonotype was recorded many times. The CDR3 spells CASSQYPGANVLTF. CDR3 in DNA: TGTGCCAGCAGTCAGTACCCTGGGGCCAACGTCCTGACTTTC. The V gene is TRBV6-2 or TRBV6-3, the J gene TRBJ2-6; D gene uncertain. V was trimmed by 5 bases and J by 2 bases, leaving 7 bases between them. CDR1 is MNHEY and CDR2 is SVGEGT in the germline V gene. The CDR3 covers 14 residues.

For this clonotype: A junction boundary mismatches the germline segment, possibly from a read error. The CDR3 protein is CSAPLGGAPSF. The DNA of the CDR3 is TGCAGTGCTCCCCTCGGGGGGGCCCCTAGCTTC. J is TRBJ2-7 and V is TRBV20-1, with TRBD2 matching over 8 bases. This CDR3 comprises 11 residues. In germline, CDR1 is DFQATT, CDR2 SNEGSKA (reference sequence).

The chain has TRBV13 and TRBJ2-7, with D maybe TRBD1 (6 bases). CDR3 length: 14 amino acids. Trimming pared 5 bases from V and 2 bases from J, leaving 13 bases between. Germline V CDR1 and CDR2: PRHDT, FYEKMQ (reference sequence). CDR3 DNA: TGTGCCAGCAGCGACAGGACGAGGACCTACGAGCAGTACTTC. Encoded protein: CASSDRTRTYEQYF.